The sequence of this T cell receptor (beta chain) was determined in a study of cytomegalovirus exposure and HLA in healthy donors. Study as a whole: Most donors, about 82% of some 400 genotyped, fell in the Caucasian-associated ancestry cluster.

V gave up 6 bases and J gave up 5 bases; unmatched junction bases: 7. The CDR3 contains 15 residues. Germline V lookup: CDR1 MNHEY, CDR2 SMNVEV (reference sequence). This clone appeared a single time. The antigen remains undetermined. Study-wide points: Investigators reported fewer than 200 TCR beta chains as tied to cytomegalovirus.

A multiplex PCR was run with 60 Vbeta primers and 13 Jbeta primers. TCRdb keeps only in-frame clones here, not all; method: immunoSEQ multiplex PCR. The sample shows approximately 140,000 clones, roughly four fifths of them seen only once. The specimen sequenced was PBMCs. V is TRBV27 and J is TRBJ1-6, with 7 bases lining up with TRBD1. The clonotype comes from a boy aged 5-17 years in good health and CMV-seronegative. The CDR3 reads CASRRQGRHNSPLHF. The CDR3 nucleotides are TGTGCCAGCAGAAGACAGGGTAGGCATAATTCACCCCTCCACTTT.